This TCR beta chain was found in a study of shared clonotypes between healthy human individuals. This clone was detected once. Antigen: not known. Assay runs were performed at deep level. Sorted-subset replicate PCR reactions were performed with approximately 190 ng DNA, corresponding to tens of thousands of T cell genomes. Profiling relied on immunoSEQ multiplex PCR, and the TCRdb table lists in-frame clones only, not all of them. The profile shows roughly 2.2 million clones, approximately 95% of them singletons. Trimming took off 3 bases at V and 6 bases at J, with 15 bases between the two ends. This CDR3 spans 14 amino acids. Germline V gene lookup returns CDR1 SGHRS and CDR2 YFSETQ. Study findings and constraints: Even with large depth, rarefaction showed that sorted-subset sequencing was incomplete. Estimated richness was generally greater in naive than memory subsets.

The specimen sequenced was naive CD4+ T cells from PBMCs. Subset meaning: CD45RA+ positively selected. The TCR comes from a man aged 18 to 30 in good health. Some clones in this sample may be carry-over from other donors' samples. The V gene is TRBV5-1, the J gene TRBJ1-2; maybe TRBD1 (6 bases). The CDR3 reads CASSSQGTPNGYTF. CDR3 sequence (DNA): TGCGCCAGCAGCTCTCAGGGGACGCCCAATGGCTACACCTTC. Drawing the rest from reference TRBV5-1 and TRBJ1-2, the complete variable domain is KAGVTQTPRYLIKTRGQQVTLSCSPISGHRSVSWYQQTPGQGLQFLFEYFSETQRNKGNFPGRFSGRQFSNSRSEMNVSTLELGDSALYLCASSSQGTPNGYTFGSGTRLTVV.